These 27 T cell receptor beta chains were all obtained from the same sample, sequenced in a study of a mutant IDH1 vaccine in newly diagnosed glioma. Documented time point: week 35, safety follow-up. In every dose of vaccine, 300 ug of mutant IDH1 20-mer peptide was given alongside topical imiquimod. The data were produced by immunoSEQ multiplex PCR, yet TCRdb's version contains in-frame clones alone and is incomplete. The sample lists some 57,000 clones, around 80% seen once, with around 3.9% in the top ten. Their antigens remain unidentified. The material sequenced was PBMCs, taken from a glioma patient whose treatment included an IDH1 peptide vaccine. Every receptor here comes from a woman between 18 and 29 years old with glioma.

V and J are TRBV7-9 and TRBJ2-7, with D possibly being TRBD1 (6 bases). Deletions cut 5 bases from V and 2 bases from J, with 16 bases between. The CDR3 has 15 amino acids. The V gene's germline CDR1 is SEHNR and CDR2 FQNEAQ (reference sequence). In DNA, the CDR3 is TGTGCCAGCAGCGGCCCAGGGGCTTCAACCTACGAGCAGTACTTC. Protein sequence: CASSGPGASTYEQYF.

The chain combines TRBV2 with TRBJ1-1; unclear D gene. Germline assignment: CDR1 SNHLY and CDR2 FYNNEI. The CDR3 consists of 14 residues. V was clipped by 6 bases and J by 9 bases, with 20 bases between them. The CDR3 coding sequence is TGTGCCAGCAGCAGAACAGCGACCACTCCACAAGCTTTCTTT. Translation gives CASSRTATTPQAFF.

This clone was seen just once. This rearrangement joins TRBV27 to TRBJ2-3, with 11 bases matching TRBD1. Germline-derived CDR1 and CDR2 are MNHEY and SMNVEV (reference sequence). After removal of 1 base from V and 0 bases from J, the junction contained 9 bases not matched to a gene. The CDR3 has 19 residues. In DNA, the CDR3 is TGTGCCAGCAGTTTATGGCGGGACAGGGGGACGCTCAGCACAGATACGCAGTATTTT. As protein: CASSLWRDRGTLSTDTQYF.

This chain links TRBV7-9 with TRBJ2-6, with D perhaps matching TRBD1 (5 bases). Germline lookup yields CDR1 SEHNR and CDR2 FQNEAQ (reference sequence). This CDR3 has 17 residues. V shed 7 bases and J shed 2 bases, with 18 bases lying between them. In DNA, the CDR3 is TGTGCCAGCACCACCTTGGTGGGGCCGGCTGGGGCCAACGTCCTGACTTTC. This translates into CASTTLVGPAGANVLTF.

The chain links TRBV6-5 to TRBJ1-1; D unresolved. V was trimmed by 3 bases and J by 2 bases, leaving 13 bases between them. CDR3 size: 15 residues. Germline-derived CDR1 and CDR2 are MNHEY and SVGAGI. In nucleotides, the CDR3 is TGTGCCAGCAGTTATATGATCGGACTTAACACTGAAGCTTTCTTT. It is translated as CASSYMIGLNTEAFF.

The genes are TRBV7-6 and TRBJ2-3, with a weak D call TRBD2 (7 bases). The CDR3 contains 13 residues. Germline V gives CDR1 SGHVS, CDR2 FNYEAQ. V lost 3 bases and J 4 bases, leaving 8 bases between the germline ends. CDR3 in amino acids: CASSFGGPDTQYF. In nucleotides, the CDR3 is TGTGCCAGCAGCTTCGGGGGGCCAGATACGCAGTATTTT.

The chain has TRBV9 and TRBJ2-3, with 14 nucleotides matching TRBD2. The CDR3 runs to 16 residues. The trim removed 4 bases at V and 1 base at J, leaving 2 bases unmatched. Looked up from germline, CDR1 is SGDLS and CDR2 is YYNGEE. The DNA of the CDR3 is TGTGCCAGCAGCTCGGGACTAGCGGGAGGCACAGATACGCAGTATTTT. Its protein product is CASSSGLAGGTDTQYF.

This sequence joins TRBV11-2 and TRBJ1-2; TRBD1 matches at 7 bases. Germline assignment: CDR1 SGHAT and CDR2 FQNNGV. V shed 5 bases and J 8 bases; nucleotides not matched to a gene: 11. The CDR3 extends over 14 amino acids. The CDR3 bases are TGTGCCAGCAGCCAAAGACAGGGTCCTAGGGGCTACACCTTC. Encoded protein: CASSQRQGPRGYTF.

The CDR3, as DNA: TGTGCCAGCAGGGGAGGGGGATTTAACACCGGGGAGCTGTTTTTT. The encoded protein is CASRGGGFNTGELFF. This sequence joins TRBV6-1 and TRBJ2-2; a weak D match, TRBD2 (7 bases). The CDR3 is made up of 15 amino acids. V was cut by 6 bases and J by 2 bases, with 13 bases left in between. Germline V CDR1 and CDR2: MNHNS, SASEGT.

This rearrangement joins TRBV9 to TRBJ2-7; 9 nucleotides match TRBD2. The length of the CDR3 is 15 residues. The trim removed 0 bases at V and 4 bases at J, leaving 5 bases unmatched. CDR1 and CDR2 (germline): SGDLS, YYNGEE. CDR3 residues: CASSVGSGGGYEQYF. CDR3 nucleotide sequence: TGTGCCAGCAGCGTAGGTAGCGGGGGCGGGTACGAGCAGTACTTC.

The chain carries TRBV13 and TRBJ2-7, with TRBD2 as a possible D gene (6 bases). This CDR3 comprises 13 residues. Trimming left V 5 bases short and J 3 bases short, with 11 bases between. The germline V gene encodes CDR1 PRHDT and CDR2 FYEKMQ (reference sequence). This CDR3 is CASSHGLSYEQYF. The DNA of the CDR3 is TGTGCCAGCAGCCACGGACTAAGCTACGAGCAGTACTTC.

The chain employs TRBV7-2 and TRBJ2-3, with 7 positions matching TRBD2. The junction had 7 bases not matched to a gene; V was cut back by 4 bases and J by 3 bases. Germline CDR1 SGHTA, CDR2 FQGNSA. There are 15 residues in the CDR3. The DNA for the CDR3 is TGTGCCAGCAGCTCCAGGACTAGGCGAACAGATACGCAGTATTTT. Protein product: CASSSRTRRTDTQYF.

The CDR3 nucleotides are TGTGCCTGGAGTATAGCCCGGACAGGGCATGGCTACACCTTC. This translates into CAWSIARTGHGYTF. The J gene is TRBJ1-2, the V gene TRBV30, with 8 bases aligning to TRBD1. CDR1 and CDR2 (germline): GTSNPN, SVGIG (reference sequence). Trimming took 2 bases from V and 6 from J; bases not matched to a gene: 8. This CDR3 contains 14 residues.

The chain couples TRBV5-1 to TRBJ2-3; unclear D gene. CDR1 is SGHRS, CDR2 YFSETQ, per germline. V was pared by 0 bases and J by 1 base, with 9 bases between. The CDR3 is 15 amino acids. The CDR3 sequence: CASSLDGVGTDTQYF. The CDR3 region has the DNA TGCGCCAGCAGCTTGGACGGTGTGGGCACAGATACGCAGTATTTT. The complete variable domain, with remaining parts taken from reference TRBV5-1 and TRBJ2-3, reads KAGVTQTPRYLIKTRGQQVTLSCSPISGHRSVSWYQQTPGQGLQFLFEYFSETQRNKGNFPGRFSGRQFSNSRSEMNVSTLELGDSALYLCASSLDGVGTDTQYFGPGTRLTVL.

This clone is medium-sized within its sample. Without the conserved terminal phenylalanine or tryptophan, this CDR3 likely stems from a read error. The limits of the CDR3 on the DNA are not certain, so only TCRdb's listed CDR3 is given. The rearrangement links TRBV5-1 to TRBJ1-2. Germline values: CDR1 SGHRS, CDR2 YFSETQ. The CDR3 comprises 10 residues, both ends counted. This CDR3 is CASSLELRRV.

The chain uses TRBV6-1 and TRBJ1-5, with D tentatively TRBD1 (5 bases). This CDR3 is 14 amino acids long. Germline-derived CDR1 and CDR2 are MNHNS and SASEGT. V dropped 4 bases and J dropped 1 base, with 8 bases sitting between them. The DNA of the CDR3 is TGTGCCAGCAGTGGCAGGGTGAGCAATCAGCCCCAGCATTTT. It specifies CASSGRVSNQPQHF.

CDR3 sequence: CASSLAAGFAKNIQYF. DNA for the CDR3: TGCGCCAGCAGCTTGGCGGCGGGGTTTGCCAAAAACATTCAGTACTTC. The J gene is TRBJ2-4, the V gene TRBV5-1; TRBD2 is a possible D gene (6 bases). Germline assignment: CDR1 SGHRS and CDR2 YFSETQ. The CDR3 covers 16 residues. V was clipped by 0 bases and J by 1 base, with 11 bases between them.

The V gene is TRBV6-5, the J gene TRBJ1-2, with TRBD1 matching 7 bases. This CDR3 region has 16 residues. Germline V gives CDR1 MNHEY, CDR2 SVGAGI. Unmatched junction bases numbered 8, after V lost 1 base and J lost 3 bases. CDR3 DNA sequence: TGTGCCAGCAGTTACTTTAAGACAGGGCGGGACTATGGCTACACCTTC. Amino acids: CASSYFKTGRDYGYTF.

This clone came up a few times. The V and J genes are TRBV9 and TRBJ1-2, with D perhaps TRBD1 (6 bases). CDR3 length: 16 residues. The germline V and J ends were trimmed by 3 bases and 5 bases, with 20 bases remaining between them. Germline lookup yields CDR1 SGDLS and CDR2 YYNGEE. CDR3 nucleotide sequence: TGTGCCAGCAGCGCCGACGCCCGGGACATGTGGTATGGCTACACCTTC. Its translation is CASSADARDMWYGYTF. Using reference TRBV9 and TRBJ1-2 for the parts outside the CDR3, the full variable domain is DSGVTQTPKHLITATGQRVTLRCSPRSGDLSVYWYQQSLDQGLQFLIQYYNGEERAKGNILERFSAQQFPDLHSELNLSSLELGDSALYFCASSADARDMWYGYTFGSGTRLTVV.

The CDR3 here is CASSLSGSGGYGYTF. In DNA form, the CDR3 reads TGTGCCAGCAGTTTATCAGGATCCGGGGGTTATGGCTACACCTTC. The chain has TRBV27 and TRBJ1-2; possibly TRBD1 for D (5 bases). The CDR3 length is 15 residues. Germline CDR1 is MNHEY and CDR2 is SMNVEV (reference sequence). The ends were cut back, 0 bases at V and 5 bases at J, with 13 bases in the middle.

The chain couples TRBV7-8 to TRBJ2-3; the match to TRBD1 covers 7 bases. Germline trimming cut 1 base from V and 4 bases from J; bases unmatched to any gene: 5. CDR1 and CDR2 (germline): SGHVS, FQNEAQ. There are 15 residues in the CDR3. The CDR3 DNA sequence: TGTGCCAGCAGCTTAGACCGGGACAGATCAGATACGCAGTATTTT. It yields the protein CASSLDRDRSDTQYF.

The chain carries TRBV7-9 and TRBJ1-4, with D unresolved. CDR3 size: 13 residues. The germline V gene encodes CDR1 SEHNR and CDR2 FQNEAQ (reference sequence). The V gene lost 5 bases and the J gene lost 8 bases, with 12 bases spanning the gap. Written as DNA, the CDR3 is TGTGCCAGCAGCCGGAGGTCCCAGGAAAAACTGTTTTTT. Translated, it gives CASSRRSQEKLFF. The full variable domain, in which reference TRBV7-9 and TRBJ1-4 provide the parts outside the CDR3, is DTGVSQNPRHKITKRGQNVTFRCDPISEHNRLYWYRQTLGQGPEFLTYFQNEAQLEKSRLLSDRFSAERPKGSFSTLEIQRTEQGDSAMYLCASSRRSQEKLFFGSGTQLSVL.

This chain joins TRBV19 and TRBJ2-7; unclear D gene. The germline V and J ends were trimmed by 5 bases and 1 base, with 12 bases remaining between them. Germline lookup yields CDR1 LNHDA and CDR2 SQIVND (reference sequence). The length of the CDR3 is 14 residues. CDR3 in amino acids: CASSAHLGSYEQYF. The CDR3 nucleotides are TGTGCCAGTAGTGCCCATTTAGGGTCCTACGAGCAGTACTTC.

V gene TRBV4-1 combines with J gene TRBJ2-7, with D tentatively TRBD1 or TRBD2 (5 bases each). Trimming cost V 1 base and J 3 bases, with 16 bases left between them. The CDR3 contains 16 residues. CDR1 and CDR2 from the germline V gene are MGHRA and YSYEKL. This CDR3 reads CASSQVSLGVGYEQYF. The CDR3 nucleotides are TGCGCCAGCAGCCAAGTCTCCCTGGGGGTCGGCTACGAGCAGTACTTC.

The chain links TRBV23-1 to TRBJ2-4; D is possibly TRBD1 (6 bases). TRBV23-1 belongs to the ORF category, with a function that is uncertain. This CDR3 is built from 19 residues. With 0 bases removed from V and 0 bases from J, the gap between germline ends came to 18 bases. CDR3 coding DNA: TGCGCCAGCAGTCAATCGGGGGACACTCCAAAACTAGCCAAAAACATTCAGTACTTC. Protein sequence: CASSQSGDTPKLAKNIQYF.

V and J are TRBV9 and TRBJ2-3; D possibly corresponds to TRBD2 (6 bases). V was shortened by 0 bases and J by 1 base, with 12 bases between the two germline ends. The CDR3 spans 16 residues. The germline V gene has CDR1 SGDLS and CDR2 YYNGEE. This CDR3 reads CASSVGTAGRTDTQYF. The CDR3 DNA reads TGTGCCAGCAGCGTAGGCACGGCGGGGCGCACAGATACGCAGTATTTT.

The chain has TRBV6-1 and TRBJ1-1; tentative D call: TRBD1 (6 bases). Between the trimmed V and J ends, which lost 6 bases and 6 bases, there was a span of 17 bases. Germline V gives CDR1 MNHNS, CDR2 SASEGT. The CDR3 has 14 amino acids. The CDR3 sequence is CASRLLGQLAEAFF. In DNA, the CDR3 is TGTGCCAGCAGACTCCTTGGACAGCTAGCTGAAGCTTTCTTT.